Detailed here is one T cell receptor beta chain. The sample originates from a study of blood T cell repertoires in COVID-19. Overall study context: Researchers got acute and convalescent COVID-19 samples from the United States, Italy and Spain. In each case, the material was cDNA or gDNA derived from T cells, B-cell-depleted T cells, or PBMCs.

This CDR3 contains 14 residues. Deletions cut 7 bases from V and 1 base from J, with 15 bases between. Germline V CDR1 and CDR2: GTSNPN, SVGIG (reference sequence). Sequenced by immunoSEQ multiplex PCR; TCRdb stores in-frame clones only, minus some. The sample records roughly 200,000 clones, 65% to 85% being singletons. V gene TRBV30 combines with J gene TRBJ2-3, with D possibly being TRBD1 (6 bases). The sequenced sample consisted of peripheral blood. This TCR was recovered from a man aged 40-49 years with active or convalescent COVID-19. The CDR3 DNA reads TGTGCCTCCAGTAGGACAGATCGCACAGATACGCAGTATTTT. This gives the protein CASSRTDRTDTQYF. Based on the CDR3 plus reference TRBV30 and TRBJ2-3, the full variable domain is SQTIHQWPATLVQPVGSPLSLECTVEGTSNPNLYWYRQAAGRGLQLLFYSVGIGQISSEVPQNLSASRPQDRQFILSSKKLLLSDSGFYLCASSRTDRTDTQYFGPGTRLTVL.